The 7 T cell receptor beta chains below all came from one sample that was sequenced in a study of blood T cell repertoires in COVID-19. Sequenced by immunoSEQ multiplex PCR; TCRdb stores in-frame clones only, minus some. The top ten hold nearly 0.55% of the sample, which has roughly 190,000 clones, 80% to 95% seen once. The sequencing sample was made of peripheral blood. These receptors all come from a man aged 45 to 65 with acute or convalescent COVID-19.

The CDR3 DNA follows: TGTGCCACTGCTTATGGGGCGCGATACAATGAGCAGTTCTTC. Protein product: CATAYGARYNEQFF. The chain links TRBV28 to TRBJ2-1, with D maybe TRBD1 (5 bases). The CDR3 is 14 residues long. V lost 10 bases, J lost 4 bases, and 17 bases lay in between. CDR1 is MDHEN and CDR2 is SYDVKM in the germline V gene.

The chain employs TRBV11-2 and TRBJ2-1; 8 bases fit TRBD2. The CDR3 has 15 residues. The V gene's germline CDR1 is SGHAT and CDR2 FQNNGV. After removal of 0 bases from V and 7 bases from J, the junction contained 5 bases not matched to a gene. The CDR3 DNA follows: TGTGCCAGCAGCTTAGATAGGCTAGCGGGTAATGAGCAGTTCTTC. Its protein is CASSLDRLAGNEQFF.

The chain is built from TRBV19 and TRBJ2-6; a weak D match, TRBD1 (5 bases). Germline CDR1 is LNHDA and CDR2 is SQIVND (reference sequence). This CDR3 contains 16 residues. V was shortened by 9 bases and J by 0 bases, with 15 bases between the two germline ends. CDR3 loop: CASGRQFLSGANVLTF. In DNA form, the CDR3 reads TGTGCCAGCGGTCGACAGTTTCTCTCTGGGGCCAACGTCCTGACTTTC.

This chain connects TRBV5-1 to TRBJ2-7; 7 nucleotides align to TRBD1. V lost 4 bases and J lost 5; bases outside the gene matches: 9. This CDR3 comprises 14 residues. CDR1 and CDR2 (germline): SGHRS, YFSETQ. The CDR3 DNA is TGCGCCAGCAGCGTATACAGGGGTGGCGACGAGCAGTACTTC. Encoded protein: CASSVYRGGDEQYF.

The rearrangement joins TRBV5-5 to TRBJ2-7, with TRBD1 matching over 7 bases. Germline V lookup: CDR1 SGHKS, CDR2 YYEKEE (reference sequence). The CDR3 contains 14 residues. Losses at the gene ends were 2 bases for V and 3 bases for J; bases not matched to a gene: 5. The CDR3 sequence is CASSFLPGGYEQYV. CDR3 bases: TGTGCCAGCAGCTTTCTCCCAGGGGGCTACGAGCAGTACGTC.

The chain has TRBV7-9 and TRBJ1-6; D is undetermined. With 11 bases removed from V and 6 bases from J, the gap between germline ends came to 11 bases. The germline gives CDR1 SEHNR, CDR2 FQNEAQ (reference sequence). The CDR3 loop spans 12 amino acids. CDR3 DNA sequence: TGTGCCTCGCAGAATCTTAATTCACCCCTCCACTTT. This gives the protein CASQNLNSPLHF.

This chain's CDR3 is CASSLELHGEQFF. DNA of the CDR3: TGTGCCAGCAGCTTAGAACTCCACGGTGAGCAGTTCTTC. The V and J genes are TRBV7-3 and TRBJ2-1, with D hard to call. Germline V gene lookup returns CDR1 SGHTA and CDR2 FQGTGA. V was pared by 2 bases and J by 9 bases, with 11 bases between. This CDR3 has 13 amino acids.